This TCR beta chain was profiled in a study of OX40 agonist ivuxolimab in advanced cancers. V dropped 0 bases and J dropped 3 bases, with 6 bases sitting between them. The CDR3 consists of 13 residues. The germline gives CDR1 SGHDT, CDR2 YYEEEE. The table came from immunoSEQ multiplex PCR; TCRdb's copy has only in-frame clones and leaves some out. Of roughly 100,000 clones listed, 80% to 90% were seen once; the top ten hold 0.9% to 1.2%. The TCR comes from an adult with an advanced solid tumor such as melanoma, head and neck, liver or kidney cancer. The J gene is TRBJ1-2, the V gene TRBV5-6; no clear D gene. The source was CD4+ or CD8+ T cells sorted from blood, collected in a trial of the OX40 agonist ivuxolimab. The CDR3 here is CASSLGSYYGYTF. The CDR3 nucleotides are TGTGCCAGCAGCTTGGGCTCTTACTATGGCTACACCTTC.